The sequence of this TCR beta chain was determined in a study of OX40 agonist ivuxolimab in advanced cancers. For the wider study: Ivuxolimab was an agonistic, fully human IgG2 monoclonal antibody directed against OX40 (CD134), a costimulatory receptor. Intravenous ivuxolimab was administered to patients every 2 weeks at six dose levels: 0.01, 0.1, 0.3, 1.5, 3 and 10 mg/kg. Of the roughly 51 patients in dose escalation, about 20 had hepatocellular carcinoma, about 15 had melanoma, 9 had renal cell carcinoma and 9 had head and neck cancer. In the dose-escalation cohort, 65% to 85% of patients were male, and the mean age was approximately 60 years with a range of about 20 to 79. Patients were allowed to have had prior anti-PD-1, anti-PD-L1 or anti-CTLA-4 therapy, and around 43% of the dose-escalation patients had been treated with checkpoint inhibitors. Three dose-escalation patients achieved partial responses, one with hepatocellular carcinoma and two with cutaneous melanoma. Peripheral TCRbeta sequencing aimed to test whether ivuxolimab altered TCR sequence diversity and caused clonal T-cell expansion. The monotherapy dose-escalation portion (N ≈ 57 patients) of the phase I ivuxolimab trial is reported in the paper.

From its cysteine to its phenylalanine, the CDR3 spans 14 amino acids. Here the CDR3 DNA is all that survives: 42 bases in frame from base 1. Cut back by 8 bases and 4 bases, the V and J ends lie 17 bases apart. CDR1 and CDR2 are drawn from the germline V gene: KGHSH, LQKENI. On the study overall, not on this receptor specifically: Antigen specificity was not determined for the clonally expanded peripheral T cells. Partial responders in the 0.1-3.0 mg/kg groups had among the lowest normalized peripheral clonal expansion, especially among CD8+ T cells. Clonal expansion of both CD4+ and CD8+ blood T cells was observed from baseline to week 6 at doses 0.1 to 3.0 mg/kg. On average, CD8+ T cells showed more expanded clones than CD4+ T cells after ivuxolimab. Low levels of normalized T-cell clonal expansion were also seen in some nonresponding patients.

The trial excluded patients who had a history of autoimmune disease or who were on systemic immunosuppression. Peripheral blood for TCR sequencing was drawn from every dose cohort at baseline, at cycle 4 day 1 and at cycle 7 day 1. Samples came from an open-label, multicenter, first-in-human phase I dose-escalation trial of ivuxolimab. Adults with locally advanced or metastatic head and neck squamous cell, hepatocellular, melanoma or renal cell carcinoma were enrolled in the trial. CD4+ and CD8+ T cells were sorted separately from peripheral blood before TCR sequencing. On this clone itself: There is no known antigen for this receptor. Base qualities are not provided; no much larger clone lies one nucleotide away.

Genomic DNA was extracted from sorted cells for sequencing of the TCRbeta CDR3 region. The immunoSEQ Assay was used to sequence the TCRbeta CDR3 regions. TCRdb re-hosts the immuneACCESS table, in-frame sequences only. Its copies lack some clones; in the studies checked, an unresolved V gene accounts for under half of them, and the cause for the rest is not known. This sample comprises 66,000 or so clones, around 90% of them detected only once. The ten largest clonotypes hold around 2% of the sample. The sequence derives from an adult with an advanced solid tumor such as melanoma, head and neck, liver or kidney cancer. The chain uses TRBV18 and TRBJ1-1, with a weak D call of TRBD1 (5 bases match). This sample comprised CD4+ or CD8+ T cells sorted from blood, obtained in a trial of the OX40 agonist ivuxolimab. The nucleotide sequence reads as follows: TGTGCCAGCGCCGGGCAGGGTAGGAGCACTGAAGCTTTCTTT. This encodes CASAGQGRSTEAFF.